Here is one TCR beta chain with its context. What it binds is unknown. Then a second PCR, running about 6 to 12 cycles, was carried out with a sample-barcoded 5' primer and a J-beta primer mix. In TCRdb, the 5' RACE reads were re-called with MiXCR into one record per CDR3 protein. Altogether over 600,000 distinct CDR3 sequences are present, around 41% being singletons, with the ten largest covering around 30%. This sample is part of a study of blood T cells in healthy people across ages. Across the whole study: Template switching recovered approximately one barcoded beta molecule for every two T cells.

General study results and limits: Older age went with lower TCR beta diversity per million T cells, in a roughly linear way. When set beside aged donors, long-lived donors presented more naive CD4+ cells and higher diversity.

Material for sequencing was blood. The TCR comes from a man at least 80 years old in good health.

The CDR3 here is CASSYTGTNEQYF. CDR3 nucleotide sequence: TGTGCCAGCAGCTATACCGGGACAAACGAGCAGTACTTC. V and J are TRBV7-9 and TRBJ2-7, with D tentatively TRBD1 (6 bases). The V gene's germline CDR1 is SEHNR and CDR2 FQNEAQ (reference sequence). This CDR3 is built from 13 residues. Trimming cost V 4 bases and J 5 bases, with 12 bases left between them.